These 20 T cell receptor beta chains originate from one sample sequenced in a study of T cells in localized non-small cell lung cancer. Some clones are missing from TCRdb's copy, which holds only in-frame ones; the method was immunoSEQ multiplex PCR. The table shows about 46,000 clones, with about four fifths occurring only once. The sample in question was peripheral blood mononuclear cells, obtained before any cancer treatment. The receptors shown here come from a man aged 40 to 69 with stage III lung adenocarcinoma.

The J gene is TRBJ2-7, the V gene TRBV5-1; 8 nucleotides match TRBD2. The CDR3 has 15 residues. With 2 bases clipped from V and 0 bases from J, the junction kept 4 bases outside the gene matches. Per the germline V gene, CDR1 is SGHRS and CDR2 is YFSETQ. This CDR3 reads CASSLPAGDSYEQYF. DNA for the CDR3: TGCGCCAGCAGCTTACCAGCGGGGGACTCCTACGAGCAGTACTTC.

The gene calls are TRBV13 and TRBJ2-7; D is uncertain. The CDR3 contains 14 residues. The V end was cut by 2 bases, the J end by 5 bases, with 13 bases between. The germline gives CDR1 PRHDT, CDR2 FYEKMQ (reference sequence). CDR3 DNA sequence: TGTGCCAGCAGCTTAAGAGGTCTGTCCAACGAGCAGTACTTC. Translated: CASSLRGLSNEQYF.

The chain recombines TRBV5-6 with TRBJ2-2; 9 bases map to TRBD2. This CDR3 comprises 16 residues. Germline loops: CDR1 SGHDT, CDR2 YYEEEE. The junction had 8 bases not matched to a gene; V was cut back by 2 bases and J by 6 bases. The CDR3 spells CASSLISASGAGELFF. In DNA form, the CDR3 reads TGTGCCAGCAGCTTAATCAGTGCTAGCGGGGCCGGGGAGCTGTTTTTT.

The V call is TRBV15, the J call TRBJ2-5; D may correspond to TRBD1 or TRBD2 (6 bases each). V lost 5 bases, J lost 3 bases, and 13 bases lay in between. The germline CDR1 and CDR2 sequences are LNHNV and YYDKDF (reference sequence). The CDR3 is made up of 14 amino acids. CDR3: CATSPGGREETQYF. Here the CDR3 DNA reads TGTGCCACCAGCCCCGGGGGCCGCGAAGAGACCCAGTACTTC.

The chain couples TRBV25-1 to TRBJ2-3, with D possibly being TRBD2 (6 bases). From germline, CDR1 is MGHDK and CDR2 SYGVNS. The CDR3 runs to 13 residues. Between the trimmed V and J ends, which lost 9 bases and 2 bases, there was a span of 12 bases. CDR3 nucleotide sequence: TGTGCCAGTGCGGTAGCGGCCACAGATACGCAGTATTTT. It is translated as CASAVAATDTQYF.

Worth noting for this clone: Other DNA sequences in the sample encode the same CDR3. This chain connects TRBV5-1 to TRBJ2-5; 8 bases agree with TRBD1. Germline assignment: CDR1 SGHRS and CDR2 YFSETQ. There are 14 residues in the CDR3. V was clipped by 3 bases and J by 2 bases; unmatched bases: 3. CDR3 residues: CASSSGQVQETQYF. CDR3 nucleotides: TGCGCCAGCAGCTCGGGACAGGTACAAGAGACCCAGTACTTC.

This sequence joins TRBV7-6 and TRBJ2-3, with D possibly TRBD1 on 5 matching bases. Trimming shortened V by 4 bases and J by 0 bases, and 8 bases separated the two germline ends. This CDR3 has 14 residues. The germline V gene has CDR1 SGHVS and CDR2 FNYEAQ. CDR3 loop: CASSWAGSTDTQYF. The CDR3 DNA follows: TGTGCCAGCAGCTGGGCAGGGAGCACAGATACGCAGTATTTT.

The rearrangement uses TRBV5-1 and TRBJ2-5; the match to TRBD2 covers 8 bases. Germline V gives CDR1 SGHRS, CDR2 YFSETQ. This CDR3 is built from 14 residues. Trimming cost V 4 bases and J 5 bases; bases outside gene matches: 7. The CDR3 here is CASSLSGEEETQYF. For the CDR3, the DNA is TGCGCCAGCAGCCTTAGCGGGGAGGAGGAGACCCAGTACTTC.

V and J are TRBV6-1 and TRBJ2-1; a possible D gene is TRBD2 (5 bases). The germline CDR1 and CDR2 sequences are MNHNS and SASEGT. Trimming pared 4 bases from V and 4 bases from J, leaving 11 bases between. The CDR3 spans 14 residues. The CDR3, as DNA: TGTGCCAGCAGTGTACTAGATTCTTACAATGAGCAGTTCTTC. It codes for CASSVLDSYNEQFF.

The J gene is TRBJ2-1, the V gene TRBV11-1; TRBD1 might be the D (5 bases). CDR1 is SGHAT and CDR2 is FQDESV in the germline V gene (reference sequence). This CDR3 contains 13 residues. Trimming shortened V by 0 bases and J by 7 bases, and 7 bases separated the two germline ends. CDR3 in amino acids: CASSLAQGNEQFF. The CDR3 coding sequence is TGTGCCAGCAGCTTAGCCCAGGGAAATGAGCAGTTCTTC.

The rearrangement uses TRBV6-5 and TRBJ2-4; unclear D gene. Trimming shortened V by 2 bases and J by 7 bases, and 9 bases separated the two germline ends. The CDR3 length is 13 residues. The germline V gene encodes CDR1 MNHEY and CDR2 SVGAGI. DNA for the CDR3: TGTGCCAGCAGTTACGTCCAAGGGAACATTCAGTACTTC. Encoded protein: CASSYVQGNIQYF.

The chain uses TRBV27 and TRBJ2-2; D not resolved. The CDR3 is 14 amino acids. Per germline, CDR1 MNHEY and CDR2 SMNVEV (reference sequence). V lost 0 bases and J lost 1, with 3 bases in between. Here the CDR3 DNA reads TGTGCCAGCAGTTTATCGAGGAACACCGGGGAGCTGTTTTTT. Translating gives CASSLSRNTGELFF.

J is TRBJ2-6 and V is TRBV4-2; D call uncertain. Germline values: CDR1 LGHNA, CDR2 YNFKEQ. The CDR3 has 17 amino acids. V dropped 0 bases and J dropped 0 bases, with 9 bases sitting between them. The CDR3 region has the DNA TGTGCCAGCAGCCAAGAGGTCCAGAACTCTGGGGCCAACGTCCTGACTTTC. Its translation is CASSQEVQNSGANVLTF.

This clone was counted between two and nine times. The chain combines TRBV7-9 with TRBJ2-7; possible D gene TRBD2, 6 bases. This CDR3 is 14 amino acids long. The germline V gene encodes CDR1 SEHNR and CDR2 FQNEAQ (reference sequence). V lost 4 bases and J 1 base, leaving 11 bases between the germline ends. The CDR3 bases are TGTGCCAGCAGCTCCCGGGACTCTTCCTACGAGCAGTACTTC. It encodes CASSSRDSSYEQYF. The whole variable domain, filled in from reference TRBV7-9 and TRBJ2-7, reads DTGVSQNPRHKITKRGQNVTFRCDPISEHNRLYWYRQTLGQGPEFLTYFQNEAQLEKSRLLSDRFSAERPKGSFSTLEIQRTEQGDSAMYLCASSSRDSSYEQYFGPGTRLTVT.

The CDR3 bases are TGTGCCAGCAGCGATGGGACAGGCTTTATTACAGATACGCAGTATTTT. The encoded protein is CASSDGTGFITDTQYF. This chain uses TRBV4-2 with TRBJ2-3, with 8 nucleotides matching TRBD1. After removal of 5 bases from V and 3 bases from J, the junction contained 10 bases not matched to a gene. From germline, CDR1 is LGHNA and CDR2 YNFKEQ. The CDR3 loop spans 16 amino acids.

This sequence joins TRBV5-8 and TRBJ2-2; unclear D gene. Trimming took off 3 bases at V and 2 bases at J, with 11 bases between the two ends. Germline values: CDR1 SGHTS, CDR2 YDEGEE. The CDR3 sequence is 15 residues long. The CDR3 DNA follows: TGTGCCAGCAGCTCCGGGTCTTCTAACACCGGGGAGCTGTTTTTT. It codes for CASSSGSSNTGELFF.

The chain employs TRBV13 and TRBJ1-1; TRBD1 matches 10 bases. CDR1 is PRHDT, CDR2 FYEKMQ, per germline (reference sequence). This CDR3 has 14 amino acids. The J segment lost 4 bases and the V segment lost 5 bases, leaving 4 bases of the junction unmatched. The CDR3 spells CASSMGQGSTEAFF. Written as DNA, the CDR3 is TGTGCCAGCAGCATGGGACAGGGGAGCACTGAAGCTTTCTTT.

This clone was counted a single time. CDR3 bases: TGTGCCAGCAGCCAAGAAGTGAGGGGGGCGTATAATTCACCCCTCCACTTT. It codes for CASSQEVRGAYNSPLHF. J is TRBJ1-6 and V is TRBV4-2; weak D call: TRBD1 (6 bases). The CDR3 is 17 amino acids. Germline V CDR1 and CDR2: LGHNA, YNFKEQ. Trimming left V 0 bases short and J 4 bases short, with 13 bases between.

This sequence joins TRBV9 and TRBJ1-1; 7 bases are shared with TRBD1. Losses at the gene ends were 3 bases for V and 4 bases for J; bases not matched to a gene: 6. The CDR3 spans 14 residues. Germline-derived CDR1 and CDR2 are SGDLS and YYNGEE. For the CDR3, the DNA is TGTGCCAGCAGCGCAAATAGGGGGCTCACTGAAGCTTTCTTT. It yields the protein CASSANRGLTEAFF.

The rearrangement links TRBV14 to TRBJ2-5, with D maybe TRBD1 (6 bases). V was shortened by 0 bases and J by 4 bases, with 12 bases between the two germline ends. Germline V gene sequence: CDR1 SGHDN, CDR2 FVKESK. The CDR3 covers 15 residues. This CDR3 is CASSQDIQGRETQYF. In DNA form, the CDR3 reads TGTGCCAGCAGCCAAGATATTCAGGGGCGAGAGACCCAGTACTTC.